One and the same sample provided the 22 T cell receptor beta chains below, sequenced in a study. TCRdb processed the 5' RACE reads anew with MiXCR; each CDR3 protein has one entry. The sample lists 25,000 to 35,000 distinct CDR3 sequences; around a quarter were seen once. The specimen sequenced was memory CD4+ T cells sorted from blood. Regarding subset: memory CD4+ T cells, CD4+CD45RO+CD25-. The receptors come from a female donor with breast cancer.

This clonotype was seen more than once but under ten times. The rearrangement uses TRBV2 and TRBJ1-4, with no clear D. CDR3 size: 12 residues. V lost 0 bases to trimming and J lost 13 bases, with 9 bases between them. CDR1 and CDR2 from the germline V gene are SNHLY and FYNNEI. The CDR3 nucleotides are TGTGCCAGCAGTGAAGCGTCCCCCTTACTGTTTTTT. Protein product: CASSEASPLLFF. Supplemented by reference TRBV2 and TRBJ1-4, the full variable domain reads EPEVTQTPSHQVTQMGQEVILRCVPISNHLYFYWYRQILGQKVEFLVSFYNNEISEKSEIFDDQFSVERPDGSNFTLKIRSTKLEDSAMYFCASSEASPLLFFGSGTQLSVL.

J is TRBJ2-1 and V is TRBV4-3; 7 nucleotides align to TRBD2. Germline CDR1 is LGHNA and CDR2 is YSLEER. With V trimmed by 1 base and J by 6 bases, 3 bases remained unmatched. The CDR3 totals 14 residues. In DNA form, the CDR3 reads TGCGCCAGCAGCCAAGGTGGACTAGGCAATGAGCAGTTCTTC. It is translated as CASSQGGLGNEQFF.

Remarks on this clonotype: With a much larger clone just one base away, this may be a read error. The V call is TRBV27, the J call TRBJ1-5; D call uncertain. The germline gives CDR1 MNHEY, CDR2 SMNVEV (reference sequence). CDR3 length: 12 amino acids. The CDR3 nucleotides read TGTGCCGGCAGTCTTCTCAACCAGCCCCAGCATTTT. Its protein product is CAGSLLNQPQHF.

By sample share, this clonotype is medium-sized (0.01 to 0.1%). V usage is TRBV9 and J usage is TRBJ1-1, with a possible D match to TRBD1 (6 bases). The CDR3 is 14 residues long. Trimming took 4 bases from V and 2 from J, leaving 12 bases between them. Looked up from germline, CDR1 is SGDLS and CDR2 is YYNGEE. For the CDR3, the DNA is TGTGCCAGCAGCTCCAAGGACAGAAACACTGAAGCTTTCTTT. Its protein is CASSSKDRNTEAFF.

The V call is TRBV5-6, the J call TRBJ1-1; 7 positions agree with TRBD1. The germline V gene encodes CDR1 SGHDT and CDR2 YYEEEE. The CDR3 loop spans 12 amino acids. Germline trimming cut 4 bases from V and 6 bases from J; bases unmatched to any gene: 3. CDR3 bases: TGTGCCAGCAGCACCGGGACAGCTGAAGCTTTCTTT. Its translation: CASSTGTAEAFF. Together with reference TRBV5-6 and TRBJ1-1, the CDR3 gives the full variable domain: DAGVTQSPTHLIKTRGQQVTLRCSPKSGHDTVSWYQQALGQGPQFIFQYYEEEERQRGNFPDRFSGHQFPNYSSELNVNALLLGDSALYLCASSTGTAEAFFGQGTRLTVV.

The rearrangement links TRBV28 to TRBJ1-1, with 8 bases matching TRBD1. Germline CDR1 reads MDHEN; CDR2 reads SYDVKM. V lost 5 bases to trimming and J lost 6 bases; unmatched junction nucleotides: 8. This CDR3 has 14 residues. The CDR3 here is CASSPTTGVAEAFF. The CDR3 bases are TGTGCCAGCAGTCCCACGACAGGGGTGGCTGAAGCTTTCTTT. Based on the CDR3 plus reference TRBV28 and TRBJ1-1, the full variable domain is DVKVTQSSRYLVKRTGEKVFLECVQDMDHENMFWYRQDPGLGLRLIYFSYDVKMKEKGDIPEGYSVSREKKERFSLILESASTNQTSMYLCASSPTTGVAEAFFGQGTRLTVV.

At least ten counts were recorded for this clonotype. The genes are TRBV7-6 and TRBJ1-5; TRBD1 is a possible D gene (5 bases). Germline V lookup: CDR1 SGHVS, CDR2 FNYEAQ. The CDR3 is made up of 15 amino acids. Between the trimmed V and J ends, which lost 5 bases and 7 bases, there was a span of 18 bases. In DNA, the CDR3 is TGTGCCAGCAGCCCCCGGGGAGGGGATGGACAGCCCCAGCATTTT. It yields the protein CASSPRGGDGQPQHF.

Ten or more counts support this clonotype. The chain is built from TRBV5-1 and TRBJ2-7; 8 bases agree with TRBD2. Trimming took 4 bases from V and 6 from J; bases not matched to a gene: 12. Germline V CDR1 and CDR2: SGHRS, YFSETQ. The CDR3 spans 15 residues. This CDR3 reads CASSVQGSGRGEQYF. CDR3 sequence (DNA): TGCGCCAGCAGCGTGCAGGGGAGCGGGAGAGGCGAGCAGTACTTC.

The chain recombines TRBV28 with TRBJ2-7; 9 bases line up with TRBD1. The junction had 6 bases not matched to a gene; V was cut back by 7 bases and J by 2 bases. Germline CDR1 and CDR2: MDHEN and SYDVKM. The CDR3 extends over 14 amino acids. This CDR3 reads CASTLGQGPYEQYF. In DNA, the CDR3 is TGTGCCAGCACTCTGGGACAGGGCCCCTACGAGCAGTACTTC.

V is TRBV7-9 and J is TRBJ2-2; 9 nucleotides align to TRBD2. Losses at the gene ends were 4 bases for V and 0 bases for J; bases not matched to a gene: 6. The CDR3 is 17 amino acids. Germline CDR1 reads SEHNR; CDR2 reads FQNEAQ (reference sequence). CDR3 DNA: TGTGCCAGCAGCTCCCCTAGACTAGCGGCGAACACCGGGGAGCTGTTTTTT. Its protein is CASSSPRLAANTGELFF.

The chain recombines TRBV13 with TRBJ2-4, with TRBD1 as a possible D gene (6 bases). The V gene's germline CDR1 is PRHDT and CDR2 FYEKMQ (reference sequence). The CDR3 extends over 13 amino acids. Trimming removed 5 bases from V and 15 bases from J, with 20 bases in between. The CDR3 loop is CASSPKDSLRSYF. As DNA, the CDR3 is TGTGCCAGCAGCCCCAAGGACAGCCTAAGGTCGTACTTC.

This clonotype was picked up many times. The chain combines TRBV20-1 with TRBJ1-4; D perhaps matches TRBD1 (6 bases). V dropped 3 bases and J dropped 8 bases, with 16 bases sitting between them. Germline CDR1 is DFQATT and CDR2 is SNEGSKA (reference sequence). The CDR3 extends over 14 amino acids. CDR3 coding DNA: TGCAGTGCTAGCCCCAGGGGAGCGGGGGAAAAACTGTTTTTT. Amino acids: CSASPRGAGEKLFF.

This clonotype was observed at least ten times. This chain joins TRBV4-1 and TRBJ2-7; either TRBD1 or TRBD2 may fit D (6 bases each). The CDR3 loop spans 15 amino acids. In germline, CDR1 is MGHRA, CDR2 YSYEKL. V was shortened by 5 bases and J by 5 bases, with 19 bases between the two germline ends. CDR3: CASSGSGAPLDEQYF. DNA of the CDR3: TGCGCCAGCAGCGGCTCGGGGGCCCCCCTGGACGAGCAGTACTTC.

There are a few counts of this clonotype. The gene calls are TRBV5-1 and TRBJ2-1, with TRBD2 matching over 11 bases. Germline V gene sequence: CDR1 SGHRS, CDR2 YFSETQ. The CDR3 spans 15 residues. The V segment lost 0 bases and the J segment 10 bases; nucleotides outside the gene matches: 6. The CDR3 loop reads CASSLVLAGGEEQFF. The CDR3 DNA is TGCGCCAGCAGCTTGGTTCTAGCGGGGGGTGAGGAGCAGTTCTTC.

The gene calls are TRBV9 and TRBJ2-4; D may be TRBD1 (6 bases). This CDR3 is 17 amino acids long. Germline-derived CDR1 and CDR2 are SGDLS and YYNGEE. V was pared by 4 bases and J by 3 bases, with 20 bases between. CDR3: CASSSQRDTEGKNIQYF. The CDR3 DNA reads TGTGCCAGCAGCTCCCAAAGGGACACCGAAGGCAAAAACATTCAGTACTTC.

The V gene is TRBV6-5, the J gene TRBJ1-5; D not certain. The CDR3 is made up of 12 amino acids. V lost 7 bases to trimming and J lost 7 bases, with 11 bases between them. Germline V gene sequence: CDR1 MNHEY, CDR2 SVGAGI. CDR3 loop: CASTTRGQPQHF. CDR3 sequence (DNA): TGTGCCAGCACTACCAGAGGCCAGCCCCAGCATTTT.

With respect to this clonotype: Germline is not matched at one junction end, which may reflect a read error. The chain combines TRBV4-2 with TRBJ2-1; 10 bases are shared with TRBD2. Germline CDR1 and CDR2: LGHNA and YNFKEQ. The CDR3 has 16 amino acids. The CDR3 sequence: CASGQDLAGGLGEQFF. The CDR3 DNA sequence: TGTGCCAGCGGCCAAGATTTAGCGGGAGGATTGGGTGAGCAGTTCTTC.

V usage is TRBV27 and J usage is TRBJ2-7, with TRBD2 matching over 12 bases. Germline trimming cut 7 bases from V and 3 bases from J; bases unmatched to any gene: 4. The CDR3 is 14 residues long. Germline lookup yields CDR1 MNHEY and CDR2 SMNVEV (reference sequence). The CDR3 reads CASKPGLAGYEQYF. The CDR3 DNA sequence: TGTGCCAGCAAACCGGGACTAGCGGGCTACGAGCAGTACTTC.

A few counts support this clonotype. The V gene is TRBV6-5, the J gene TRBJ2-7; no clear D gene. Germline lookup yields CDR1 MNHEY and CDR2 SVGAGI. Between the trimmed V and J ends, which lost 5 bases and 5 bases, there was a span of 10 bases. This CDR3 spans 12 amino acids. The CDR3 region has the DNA TGTGCCAGCAGTGTTTATGGGGACGAGCAGTACTTC. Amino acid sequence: CASSVYGDEQYF.

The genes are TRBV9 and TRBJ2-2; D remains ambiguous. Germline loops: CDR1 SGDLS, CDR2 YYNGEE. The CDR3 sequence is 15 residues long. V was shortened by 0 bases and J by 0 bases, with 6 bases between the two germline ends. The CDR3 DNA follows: TGTGCCAGCAGCGTAGAGGTAGCGAACACCGGGGAGCTGTTTTTT. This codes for CASSVEVANTGELFF.

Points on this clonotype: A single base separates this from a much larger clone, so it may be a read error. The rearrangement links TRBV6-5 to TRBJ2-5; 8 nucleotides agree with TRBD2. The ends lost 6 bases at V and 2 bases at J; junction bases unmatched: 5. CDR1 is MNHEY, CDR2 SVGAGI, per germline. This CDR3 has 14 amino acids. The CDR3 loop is CASSPGRGQETQYF. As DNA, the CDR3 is TGTGCCAGCAGCCCCGGGAGGGGTCAAGAGACCCAGTACTTC.

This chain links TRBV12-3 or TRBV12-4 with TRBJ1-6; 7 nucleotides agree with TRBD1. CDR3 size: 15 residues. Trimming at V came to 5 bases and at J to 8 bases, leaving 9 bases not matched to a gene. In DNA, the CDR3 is TGTGCCAGCAGTCGACAGGGAACGACCGATTCACCCCTCCACTTT. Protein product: CASSRQGTTDSPLHF.